Listed here are 28 T cell receptor beta chains from one sample, sequenced in a study of OX40 agonist ivuxolimab in advanced cancers. Profiling relied on immunoSEQ multiplex PCR, and the TCRdb table lists in-frame clones only, not all of them. The table includes tens of thousands of clones, 90% to 95% detected once. The sequenced sample was CD4+ or CD8+ T cells sorted from blood, obtained in a trial of the OX40 agonist ivuxolimab. The receptors shown here come from an adult with an advanced solid tumor such as melanoma, head and neck, liver or kidney cancer.

The chain couples TRBV6-5 to TRBJ1-1, with 7 bases fitting TRBD1. Germline V lookup: CDR1 MNHEY, CDR2 SVGAGI. The CDR3 spans 14 residues. The trim removed 4 bases at V and 4 bases at J, leaving 6 bases unmatched. The CDR3 reads CASSLGGWGTEAFF. CDR3 DNA sequence: TGTGCCAGCAGTTTAGGGGGCTGGGGCACTGAAGCTTTCTTT.

The CDR3 sequence: CASSLTRPQHF. The CDR3 bases are TGTGCCAGCAGTCTTACGAGGCCCCAGCATTTT. The chain is built from TRBV6-1 and TRBJ1-5; D ambiguous. Germline-derived CDR1 and CDR2 are MNHNS and SASEGT. CDR3 size: 11 residues. The V end was cut by 5 bases, the J end by 9 bases, with 8 bases between.

This chain joins TRBV27 and TRBJ2-7, with a tentative D call TRBD2 (5 bases). V was shortened by 2 bases and J by 7 bases, with 18 bases between the two germline ends. The CDR3 runs to 15 residues. Germline CDR1 is MNHEY and CDR2 is SMNVEV (reference sequence). CDR3 in amino acids: CASSLTGNTWGEQYF. The CDR3 DNA follows: TGTGCCAGCAGTTTAACCGGGAACACTTGGGGAGAGCAGTACTTC.

The chain joins TRBV6-5 to TRBJ2-5, with 7 bases fitting TRBD2. Losses at the gene ends were 4 bases for V and 2 bases for J; bases not matched to a gene: 7. There are 15 residues in the CDR3. The germline CDR1 and CDR2 sequences are MNHEY and SVGAGI. The CDR3 sequence is CASSWVAGIQETQYF. CDR3 DNA sequence: TGTGCCAGCAGTTGGGTAGCGGGCATACAAGAGACCCAGTACTTC.

This chain joins TRBV18 and TRBJ2-7; D may be TRBD2 (6 bases). The CDR3 covers 10 residues. Trimming stripped 3 bases from V and 9 bases from J, with 6 bases between. Germline CDR1 KGHSH, CDR2 LQKENI. The CDR3 is CASSPEGQYF. The CDR3 DNA is TGTGCCAGCTCACCGGAGGGGCAGTACTTC.

The chain uses TRBV7-6 and TRBJ2-3; weak D call: TRBD2 (6 bases). Between the trimmed V and J ends, which lost 2 bases and 2 bases, there was a span of 8 bases. The CDR3 sequence is 14 residues long. Germline CDR1 reads SGHVS; CDR2 reads FNYEAQ. CDR3 region: CASSLKDYTDTQYF. The CDR3 coding sequence is TGTGCCAGCAGCTTAAAGGACTACACAGATACGCAGTATTTT.

The chain carries TRBV5-6 and TRBJ2-2; 8 nucleotides match TRBD1. In germline, CDR1 is SGHDT, CDR2 YYEEEE. There are 15 residues in the CDR3. V trimming: 2 bases; J trimming: 7 bases; junction bases outside the gene matches: 7. The CDR3 sequence is CASSLGRGHGGELFF. The CDR3 DNA reads as TGTGCCAGCAGCTTAGGCAGGGGGCATGGCGGGGAGCTGTTTTTT.

The chain joins TRBV2 to TRBJ1-5; 7 nucleotides line up with TRBD1. CDR3 length: 15 residues. CDR1 and CDR2 from the germline V gene are SNHLY and FYNNEI. V trimming: 6 bases; J trimming: 0 bases; junction bases outside the gene matches: 5. For the CDR3, the DNA is TGTGCCAGCAGGCCCGGGACAGATAGCAATCAGCCCCAGCATTTT. It encodes CASRPGTDSNQPQHF.

The chain is built from TRBV7-9 and TRBJ1-1; D is perhaps TRBD1 (6 bases). This CDR3 has 17 residues. The germline V gene has CDR1 SEHNR and CDR2 FQNEAQ (reference sequence). V was clipped by 5 bases and J by 0 bases, with 19 bases between them. In DNA, the CDR3 is TGTGCCAGCAGCCCGACGACAGGAGAGGGGATGAACACTGAAGCTTTCTTT. It is translated as CASSPTTGEGMNTEAFF.

V and J are TRBV29-1 and TRBJ1-1; D gene uncertain. In germline, CDR1 is SQVTM, CDR2 ANQGSEA. The V and J ends lost 5 bases and 0 bases respectively, with 16 bases between them. The CDR3 extends over 15 amino acids. The CDR3 here is CSVSGSWTMNTEAFF. The CDR3 bases are TGCAGCGTTTCCGGGTCCTGGACTATGAACACTGAAGCTTTCTTT.

This clone was detected a few times. The rearrangement links TRBV4-3 to TRBJ1-1, with D hard to call. CDR3 size: 14 residues. Trimming cost V 3 bases and J 1 base, with 9 bases left between them. Germline V gene sequence: CDR1 LGHNA, CDR2 YSLEER. The DNA of the CDR3 is TGCGCCAGCAGCCAGTACGCGGAGAACACTGAAGCTTTCTTT. It is translated as CASSQYAENTEAFF.

This sequence joins TRBV5-1 and TRBJ1-2; 9 bases agree with TRBD1. The CDR3 has 15 amino acids. CDR1 SGHRS and CDR2 YFSETQ come from the germline V gene. Germline trimming cut 4 bases from V and 7 bases from J; bases unmatched to any gene: 11. The CDR3 DNA reads as TGCGCCAGCAGCGCCCCGGGACAGGGATGGTTTGGCTACACCTTC. Translation: CASSAPGQGWFGYTF. The full variable domain, rest sourced from reference TRBV5-1 and TRBJ1-2, is KAGVTQTPRYLIKTRGQQVTLSCSPISGHRSVSWYQQTPGQGLQFLFEYFSETQRNKGNFPGRFSGRQFSNSRSEMNVSTLELGDSALYLCASSAPGQGWFGYTFGSGTRLTVV.

In regard to this clone: Different DNA sequences within this sample yield the same CDR3. The chain recombines TRBV19 with TRBJ1-5; 11 bases map to TRBD1. The V gene end was trimmed by 3 bases and the J gene end by 7 bases; junction bases not matched to a gene: 2. In germline, CDR1 is LNHDA, CDR2 SQIVND (reference sequence). This CDR3 spans 14 amino acids. For the CDR3, the DNA is TGTGCCAGTAGTATTGGACAGGGGGCACAGCCCCAGCATTTT. As protein: CASSIGQGAQPQHF.

V is TRBV6-5 and J is TRBJ2-1, with 12 bases aligning to TRBD2. The CDR3 extends over 16 amino acids. Per the germline V gene, CDR1 is MNHEY and CDR2 is SVGAGI. The junction had 2 bases not matched to a gene; V was cut back by 0 bases and J by 5 bases. CDR3 DNA sequence: TGTGCCAGCAGTTACTCACTAGCGGGAGGACACAATGAGCAGTTCTTC. Translated, it gives CASSYSLAGGHNEQFF.

A single count supports this clone. V and J are TRBV9 and TRBJ2-5, with TRBD2 identical over 8 bases. This CDR3 is 17 amino acids long. CDR1 is SGDLS and CDR2 is YYNGEE in the germline V gene. Trimming at V came to 0 bases and at J to 4 bases, leaving 11 bases not matched to a gene. CDR3 sequence reads: CASSVGLGGGLGETQYF. The CDR3 bases are TGTGCCAGCAGCGTAGGGCTTGGCGGGGGGCTCGGAGAGACCCAGTACTTC.

The chain joins TRBV5-1 to TRBJ2-1, with unresolved D. This CDR3 has 16 residues. CDR1 SGHRS and CDR2 YFSETQ come from the germline V gene. V lost 2 bases to trimming and J lost 4 bases, with 16 bases between them. DNA for the CDR3: TGCGCCAGCAGCTTAGGGCTGGGTACGGCTTACAATGAGCAGTTCTTC. Translated, it gives CASSLGLGTAYNEQFF. Full variable domain (rest looked up from reference TRBV5-1 and TRBJ2-1): KAGVTQTPRYLIKTRGQQVTLSCSPISGHRSVSWYQQTPGQGLQFLFEYFSETQRNKGNFPGRFSGRQFSNSRSEMNVSTLELGDSALYLCASSLGLGTAYNEQFFGPGTRLTVL.

This chain connects TRBV7-6 to TRBJ2-7; D is perhaps TRBD1 (6 bases). Germline CDR1 and CDR2: SGHVS and FNYEAQ. The germline V and J ends were trimmed by 1 base and 2 bases, with 9 bases remaining between them. CDR3 length: 14 residues. The CDR3 DNA reads TGTGCCAGCAGCTTAGGACAGGCTCCCTACGAGCAGTACTTC. It codes for CASSLGQAPYEQYF.

The J gene is TRBJ2-3, the V gene TRBV9; 9 positions agree with TRBD2. With V trimmed by 4 bases and J by 3 bases, 18 bases remained unmatched. The CDR3 length is 19 residues. Per germline, CDR1 SGDLS and CDR2 YYNGEE. CDR3 loop: CASSPGTSRAGGGTDTQYF. The CDR3 coding sequence is TGTGCCAGCAGCCCTGGGACATCTAGGGCGGGAGGGGGAACAGATACGCAGTATTTT.

This CDR3 reads CASSFSGTDTQYF. In DNA form, the CDR3 reads TGCGCCAGCAGCTTTAGCGGGACAGATACGCAGTATTTT. V and J are TRBV5-1 and TRBJ2-3; TRBD2 matches at 7 bases. There are 13 residues in the CDR3. From germline, CDR1 is SGHRS and CDR2 YFSETQ. Unmatched junction bases numbered 0, after V lost 2 bases and J lost 3 bases.

This chain links TRBV15 with TRBJ2-2; 7 bases align to TRBD2. Germline V gene sequence: CDR1 LNHNV, CDR2 YYDKDF (reference sequence). This CDR3 is 16 amino acids long. J lost 6 bases, V lost 5 bases, and 12 bases had no gene match. The CDR3 here is CATSGGLRGRSGELFF. CDR3 sequence (DNA): TGTGCCACCAGCGGAGGACTGCGGGGGAGGTCCGGGGAGCTGTTTTTT. The full variable domain, its missing parts supplied by reference TRBV15 and TRBJ2-2, is DAMVIQNPRYQVTQFGKPVTLSCSQTLNHNVMYWYQQKSSQAPKLLFHYYDKDFNNEADTPDNFQSRRPNTSFCFLDIRSPGLGDTAMYLCATSGGLRGRSGELFFGEGSRLTVL.

V gene TRBV9 combines with J gene TRBJ2-7; 8 bases agree with TRBD2. V gave up 0 bases and J gave up 4 bases; unmatched junction bases: 3. Germline lookup yields CDR1 SGDLS and CDR2 YYNGEE. The CDR3 sequence is 14 residues long. The CDR3 DNA sequence: TGTGCCAGCAGCGTAGAAGCGGGGGATTACGAGCAGTACTTC. This translates into CASSVEAGDYEQYF.

This sequence joins TRBV6-4 and TRBJ2-7; 8 bases line up with TRBD2. The length of the CDR3 is 16 residues. Germline V gene lookup returns CDR1 MRHNA and CDR2 SNTAGT. Losses at the gene ends were 11 bases for V and 4 bases for J; bases not matched to a gene: 19. The CDR3 reads CAWPSPGGSGEYEQYF. The CDR3 bases are TGTGCCTGGCCATCCCCGGGAGGTAGCGGGGAGTACGAGCAGTACTTC.

The chain employs TRBV19 and TRBJ1-1; D is ambiguous. The V and J ends lost 10 bases and 6 bases respectively, with 21 bases between them. The CDR3 runs 14 residues. The germline V gene has CDR1 LNHDA and CDR2 SQIVND (reference sequence). In DNA, the CDR3 is TGTGCCACCGTCTCACTGGACCTGAGGGCTGAAGCTTTCTTT. Its translation: CATVSLDLRAEAFF.

This chain joins TRBV25-1 and TRBJ2-5; the match to TRBD1 covers 7 bases. Trimming at V came to 1 base and at J to 13 bases, leaving 15 bases not matched to a gene. CDR1 and CDR2 from the germline V gene are MGHDK and SYGVNS. The CDR3 consists of 15 residues. CDR3 protein: CASSEFRGQALPLYF. DNA of the CDR3: TGTGCCAGCAGTGAATTCCGAGGACAGGCCCTCCCTCTGTACTTC.

CDR3 nucleotides: TGTGCCAGCAGCCCAACCACATCTGGGGGTTCCTACGAGCAGTACTTC. It specifies CASSPTTSGGSYEQYF. The V call is TRBV9, the J call TRBJ2-7, with D perhaps matching TRBD1 or TRBD2 (5 bases each). The CDR3 has 16 residues. The germline V gene has CDR1 SGDLS and CDR2 YYNGEE. V was shortened by 4 bases and J by 1 base, with 18 bases between the two germline ends. Based on the CDR3 plus reference TRBV9 and TRBJ2-7, the full variable domain is DSGVTQTPKHLITATGQRVTLRCSPRSGDLSVYWYQQSLDQGLQFLIQYYNGEERAKGNILERFSAQQFPDLHSELNLSSLELGDSALYFCASSPTTSGGSYEQYFGPGTRLTVT.

The genes are TRBV5-1 and TRBJ2-2, with TRBD1 matching over 8 bases. After removal of 2 bases from V and 7 bases from J, the junction contained 13 bases not matched to a gene. Germline V gene lookup returns CDR1 SGHRS and CDR2 YFSETQ. This CDR3 region has 17 residues. The CDR3 region is CASSLSQGQEGVGELFF. CDR3 in DNA: TGCGCCAGCAGCTTATCTCAGGGACAGGAAGGGGTCGGGGAGCTGTTTTTT. Using reference TRBV5-1 and TRBJ2-2 for the parts outside the CDR3, the full variable domain is KAGVTQTPRYLIKTRGQQVTLSCSPISGHRSVSWYQQTPGQGLQFLFEYFSETQRNKGNFPGRFSGRQFSNSRSEMNVSTLELGDSALYLCASSLSQGQEGVGELFFGEGSRLTVL.

J is TRBJ2-5 and V is TRBV6-6; D is ambiguous. The germline gives CDR1 MNHNY, CDR2 SVGAGI (reference sequence). CDR3 length equals 14 residues. Trimming removed 1 base from V and 0 bases from J, with 6 bases in between. The CDR3, as DNA: TGTGCCAGCAGTTACTTCCGGGACCAAGAGACCCAGTACTTC. This gives the protein CASSYFRDQETQYF.

In this sample, this clone turned up once. The rearrangement joins TRBV5-4 to TRBJ1-2; no clear D gene. Trimming took 2 bases from V and 4 from J, leaving 12 bases between them. Germline values: CDR1 SGHNT, CDR2 YYREEE (reference sequence). This CDR3 has 14 residues. The CDR3 sequence: CASSLSMGPYGYTF. The CDR3 DNA reads TGTGCCAGCAGCTTAAGTATGGGTCCCTATGGCTACACCTTC.